This TCR beta chain appears in the sequencing data of a study of OX40 agonist ivuxolimab in advanced cancers. V shed 5 bases, J shed 5 bases, and the junction held 3 bases outside the gene matches. From germline, CDR1 is ENHRY and CDR2 SYGVKD. The CDR3 is 14 amino acids. Assay: immunoSEQ multiplex PCR; the TCRdb copy retains only in-frame clones and omits some. The sample has 55,000 to 65,000 clones, more than 85% seen once. This chain links TRBV10-3 with TRBJ1-6; 7 bases match TRBD1. The sequence came from an adult with an advanced solid tumor such as melanoma, head and neck, liver or kidney cancer. Specimen: CD4+ or CD8+ T cells sorted from blood, collected in a trial of the OX40 agonist ivuxolimab. The CDR3 coding sequence is TGTGCCATCAGTCCCGGGACAGATAATTCACCCCTCCACTTT. Translating gives CAISPGTDNSPLHF.